Each of the 11 T cell receptor beta chains below was sequenced from the same sample in a study of blood T cell repertoires in COVID-19. Only in-frame clones appear in the TCRdb table, and some are missing; sequencing was by immunoSEQ multiplex PCR. The sample lists over 100,000 clones; approximately 90% were seen once. The sequenced sample was peripheral blood. The receptors here all came from a human donor in a cohort sampled during active COVID-19.

The chain links TRBV19 to TRBJ1-6; D ambiguous. V gave up 3 bases and J gave up 13 bases, with 22 bases separating them. Germline V gene data show CDR1 as LNHDA and CDR2 as SQIVND (reference sequence). This CDR3 is built from 16 residues. The CDR3 is CASSISVRALTSPLHF. In DNA form, the CDR3 reads TGTGCCAGTAGTATTTCGGTGCGGGCCTTGACGTCTCCCCTCCACTTT.

V and J are TRBV7-2 and TRBJ2-1; 7 bases are shared with TRBD1. This CDR3 comprises 15 residues. The V and J ends lost 1 base and 6 bases, in that order; junction bases with no gene match: 6. CDR1 SGHTA and CDR2 FQGNSA come from the germline V gene. The CDR3 DNA sequence: TGTGCCAGCAGCTTAGAGGGGGCGTTCCCCAATGAGCAGTTCTTC. This sequence encodes CASSLEGAFPNEQFF.

This rearrangement joins TRBV5-1 to TRBJ2-1, with 9 bases matching TRBD1. Trimming removed 0 bases from V and 6 bases from J; junction bases left unmatched: 10. CDR1 SGHRS and CDR2 YFSETQ come from the germline V gene. This CDR3 contains 17 residues. The CDR3 DNA reads TGCGCCAGCAGCTTGGCCGCCGGGACAGGGATCGGCAATGAGCAGTTCTTC. Translating gives CASSLAAGTGIGNEQFF.

The chain recombines TRBV6-5 with TRBJ2-2, with 9 positions matching TRBD2. This CDR3 spans 14 amino acids. V shed 10 bases, J shed 9 bases, and the junction held 12 bases outside the gene matches. Germline V gene data show CDR1 as MNHEY and CDR2 as SVGAGI. The CDR3 DNA follows: TGTGCCACCCGGGCGCCGGGACTAGCCCGGGAGCTGTTTTTT. Translation: CATRAPGLARELFF.

The gene calls are TRBV27 and TRBJ2-7, with TRBD1 identical over 8 bases. The CDR3 runs 13 residues. Unmatched junction bases numbered 2, after V lost 2 bases and J lost 5 bases. CDR1 and CDR2 from the germline V gene are MNHEY and SMNVEV (reference sequence). CDR3 protein: CASSLAGGDEQYF. CDR3 bases: TGTGCCAGCAGTTTAGCAGGGGGCGACGAGCAGTACTTC.

J is TRBJ1-2 and V is TRBV7-9; D not certain. Looked up from germline, CDR1 is SEHNR and CDR2 is FQNEAQ (reference sequence). There are 13 residues in the CDR3. V was trimmed by 5 bases and J by 4 bases, leaving 11 bases between them. The CDR3 is CASSQEASYGYTF. The CDR3, as DNA: TGTGCCAGCAGCCAGGAGGCCAGCTATGGCTACACCTTC.

The chain combines TRBV5-4 with TRBJ1-1, with D hard to call. V gave up 2 bases and J gave up 0 bases, with 5 bases separating them. Germline V gene sequence: CDR1 SGHNT, CDR2 YYREEE (reference sequence). The CDR3 has 13 amino acids. CDR3 loop: CASSFYLNTEAFF. DNA for the CDR3: TGTGCCAGCAGCTTTTACTTGAACACTGAAGCTTTCTTT.

V usage is TRBV28 and J usage is TRBJ2-7; no firm D call. V lost 3 bases and J lost 6, with 15 bases in between. The CDR3 totals 14 residues. The germline gives CDR1 MDHEN, CDR2 SYDVKM. The CDR3 nucleotides are TGTGCCAGCAGTTTTGGGCAGACCCTCGGCGAGCAGTACTTC. The encoded protein is CASSFGQTLGEQYF.

The rearrangement links TRBV28 to TRBJ1-2; no firm D call. The germline V gene encodes CDR1 MDHEN and CDR2 SYDVKM. V lost 7 bases to trimming and J lost 2 bases, with 11 bases between them. This CDR3 is 13 amino acids long. CDR3 sequence (DNA): TGTGCCAGCATCGCGACGGGGAACTATGGCTACACCTTC. Translating it yields CASIATGNYGYTF.

The chain carries TRBV11-3 and TRBJ2-7, with D tentatively TRBD1 (5 bases). The CDR3 is made up of 15 amino acids. The V end lost 2 bases, the J end lost 4 bases, and 15 bases lay between the germline ends. The germline V gene has CDR1 SGHNT and CDR2 YENEEA. The CDR3 sequence is CASSLHPGKGYEQYF. Written as DNA, the CDR3 is TGTGCCAGCAGCTTACATCCAGGGAAGGGATACGAGCAGTACTTC.

Only a few counts were recorded for this clone. The J gene is TRBJ1-1, the V gene TRBV7-3; D gene ambiguous. The CDR3 covers 13 residues. Germline lookup yields CDR1 SGHTA and CDR2 FQGTGA. Deletions cut 5 bases from V and 1 base from J, with 8 bases between. The DNA for the CDR3 is TGTGCCAGCAGCATATCAGGGAACACTGAAGCTTTCTTT. Translation gives CASSISGNTEAFF.